Given below is one T cell receptor beta chain in context. Germline lookup yields CDR1 MGHRA and CDR2 YSYEKL. V dropped 4 bases and J dropped 6 bases, with 18 bases sitting between them. There are 15 residues in the CDR3. The data are from a study of blood T cell repertoires in COVID-19. Profiling relied on immunoSEQ multiplex PCR, and the TCRdb table lists in-frame clones only, not all of them. The repertoire consists of about 82,000 clones, with 78% occurring once and the leading ten covering just over 35%. The TCR was taken from a man aged 60 to 75 with COVID-19, enrolled during active disease. The J gene is TRBJ1-2, the V gene TRBV4-1; tentatively, D is TRBD1 (6 bases). The sequencing sample was made of peripheral blood. The CDR3 region has the DNA TGCGCCAGCAGCCGCCCATACAGGGAAGTGGATGGCTACACCTTC. Protein: CASSRPYREVDGYTF.